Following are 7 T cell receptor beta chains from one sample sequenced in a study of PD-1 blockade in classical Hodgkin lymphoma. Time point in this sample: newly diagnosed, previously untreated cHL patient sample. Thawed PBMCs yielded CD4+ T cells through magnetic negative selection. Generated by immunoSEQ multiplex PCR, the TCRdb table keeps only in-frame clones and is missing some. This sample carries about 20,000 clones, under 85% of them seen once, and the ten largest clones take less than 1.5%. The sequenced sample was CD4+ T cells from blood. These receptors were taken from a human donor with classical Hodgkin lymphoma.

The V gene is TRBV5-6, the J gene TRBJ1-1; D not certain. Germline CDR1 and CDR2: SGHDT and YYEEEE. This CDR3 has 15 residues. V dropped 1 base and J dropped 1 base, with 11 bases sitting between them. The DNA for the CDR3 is TGTGCCAGCAGCTTGTATCCGGCTGCGAACACTGAAGCTTTCTTT. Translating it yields CASSLYPAANTEAFF.

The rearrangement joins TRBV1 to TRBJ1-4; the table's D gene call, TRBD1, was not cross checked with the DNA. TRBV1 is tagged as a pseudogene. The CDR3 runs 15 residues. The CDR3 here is CTSLYLREPNEKLFF. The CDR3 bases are TGCACCAGCCTATACCTCAGGGAACCTAATGAAAAACTGTTTTTT.

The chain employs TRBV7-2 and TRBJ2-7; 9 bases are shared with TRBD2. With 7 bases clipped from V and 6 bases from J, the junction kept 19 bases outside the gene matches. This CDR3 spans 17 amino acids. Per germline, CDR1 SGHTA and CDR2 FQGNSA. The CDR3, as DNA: TGTGCCAGCATCAAACTAGCGGGTGGGCTACGGAGTTCCGAGCAGTACTTC. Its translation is CASIKLAGGLRSSEQYF.

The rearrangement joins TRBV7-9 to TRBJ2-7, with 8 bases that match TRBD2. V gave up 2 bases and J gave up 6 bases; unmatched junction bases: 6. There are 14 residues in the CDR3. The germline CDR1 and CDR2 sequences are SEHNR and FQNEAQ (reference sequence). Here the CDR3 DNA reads TGTGCCAGCAGCTTACCGGGAGGGCCGGGCGAGCAGTACTTC. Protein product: CASSLPGGPGEQYF.

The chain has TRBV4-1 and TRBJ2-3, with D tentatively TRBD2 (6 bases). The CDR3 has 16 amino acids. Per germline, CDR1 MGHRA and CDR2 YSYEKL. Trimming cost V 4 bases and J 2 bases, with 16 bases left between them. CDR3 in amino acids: CASSRGTVSDTDTQYF. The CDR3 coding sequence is TGCGCCAGCAGCCGGGGGACTGTTAGCGACACAGATACGCAGTATTTT.

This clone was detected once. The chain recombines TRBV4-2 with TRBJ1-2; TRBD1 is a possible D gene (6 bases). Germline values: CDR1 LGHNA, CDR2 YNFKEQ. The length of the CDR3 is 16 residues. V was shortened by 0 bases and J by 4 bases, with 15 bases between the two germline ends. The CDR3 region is CASSQEGPGAGYGYTF. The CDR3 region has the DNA TGTGCCAGCAGCCAAGAAGGGCCAGGGGCTGGCTATGGCTACACCTTC.

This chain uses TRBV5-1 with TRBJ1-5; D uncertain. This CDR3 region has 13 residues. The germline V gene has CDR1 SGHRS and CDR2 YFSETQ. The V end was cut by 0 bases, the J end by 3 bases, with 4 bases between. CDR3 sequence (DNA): TGCGCCAGCAGCTTGGACCCCAATCAGCCCCAGCATTTT. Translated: CASSLDPNQPQHF.